The 7 T cell receptor beta chains below were found in one sample sequenced in a study of response to subunit inactivated influenza vaccine. One entry per CDR3 protein, called by TCRdb with MiXCR from the RT-PCR reads. The table lists a few hundred thousand distinct CDR3 sequences, roughly 20% of them singletons, with 10% in the top ten. Material: PBMCs from blood, obtained less than 22 months after vaccination. The origin of the receptors is a man aged 50 to 69 who received an inactivated influenza vaccine.

This clonotype has ten or more counts. The V call is TRBV7-9, the J call TRBJ1-2; D call uncertain. V lost 1 base to trimming and J lost 5 bases, with 8 bases between them. CDR3 length: 13 residues. Per the germline V gene, CDR1 is SEHNR and CDR2 is FQNEAQ (reference sequence). CDR3 in DNA: TGTGCCAGCAGCTTAGGGATAGGGTATGGCTACACCTTC. As protein: CASSLGIGYGYTF.

This clonotype has just a few counts. The chain combines TRBV6-2 or TRBV6-3 with TRBJ2-1, with 8 bases identical to TRBD2. The CDR3 loop spans 13 amino acids. Germline CDR1 and CDR2: MNHEY and SVGEGT. V shed 6 bases, J shed 9 bases, and the junction held 7 bases outside the gene matches. The CDR3 DNA reads as TGTGCCAGCAGCCGAGGGACTAGTAGTGAGCAGTTCTTC. Its translation: CASSRGTSSEQFF.

The CDR3 region is CASRRSLGVFYEQYF. The DNA for the CDR3 is TGTGCCAGCAGAAGGTCCTTGGGGGTGTTCTACGAGCAGTACTTC. The rearrangement links TRBV6-2 or TRBV6-3 to TRBJ2-7, with D perhaps being TRBD1 or TRBD2 (5 bases each). The V end lost 6 bases, the J end lost 3 bases, and 18 bases lay between the germline ends. The germline V gene has CDR1 MNHEY and CDR2 SVGEGT. The CDR3 consists of 15 residues.

In its sample, this clonotype was seen a few times. This rearrangement joins TRBV12-3 or TRBV12-4 to TRBJ2-3; D is possibly TRBD1 (6 bases). Trimming cost V 5 bases and J 0 bases, with 12 bases left between them. The CDR3 spans 15 residues. CDR3 region: CASSLQGASTDTQYF. The DNA for the CDR3 is TGTGCCAGCAGTCTACAGGGAGCTAGCACAGATACGCAGTATTTT.

On this clonotype itself: A much more abundant neighbour one base away suggests this may be a read error. The chain combines TRBV12-3 or TRBV12-4 with TRBJ1-5; 7 nucleotides match TRBD1. The CDR3 has 19 amino acids. This CDR3 reads CAGSLVYSRGGLGNQPQHF. DNA for the CDR3: TGTGCCGGCAGTTTGGTTTATTCGCGAGGGGGCCTGGGCAATCAGCCCCAGCATTTT.

This clonotype was counted many times. This chain joins TRBV5-1 and TRBJ1-1; 11 bases agree with TRBD1. This CDR3 is 18 amino acids long. The germline CDR1 and CDR2 sequences are SGHRS and YFSETQ. V was pared by 4 bases and J by 0 bases, with 11 bases of the junction left unmatched. The CDR3 nucleotides read TGCGCCAGCAGCATAGGCATGGGGACAGGGGGGCTGAACACTGAAGCTTTCTTT. This translates into CASSIGMGTGGLNTEAFF. The variable domain in full, with the rest retrieved from reference TRBV5-1 and TRBJ1-1, is KAGVTQTPRYLIKTRGQQVTLSCSPISGHRSVSWYQQTPGQGLQFLFEYFSETQRNKGNFPGRFSGRQFSNSRSEMNVSTLELGDSALYLCASSIGMGTGGLNTEAFFGQGTRLTVV.

The rearrangement uses TRBV2 and TRBJ1-2, with 7 bases lining up with TRBD1. CDR3 size: 14 residues. Per the germline V gene, CDR1 is SNHLY and CDR2 is FYNNEI. Trimming took 6 bases from V and 2 from J; bases not matched to a gene: 6. CDR3: CASRTYRGNYGYTF. CDR3 coding DNA: TGTGCCAGCAGGACTTACAGGGGCAACTATGGCTACACCTTC.